A selection of T cell receptor beta chains follows, all from one sample in a study of beta chain features in type 1 diabetes. Sequencing was performed with immunoSEQ multiplex PCR; in TCRdb, only in-frame clones are kept and a portion is missing. Among hundreds of thousands of clones, roughly 13% were seen once, and the ten largest hold 0.035% to 0.04%. The material sequenced was naive CD4+ T cells from blood. These receptors originate from a man in his late teens or twenties with type 1 diabetes. CDR3s include the opening cysteine and the closing phenylalanine or tryptophan. A D gene is named only where the DNA matches it firmly. Not every row has a clone size; where given, it reads once, few, many or a size class.

clone_size: few; d_call: TRBD1; j_call: TRBJ1-4; v_call: TRBV7-9; cdr3_length: 16; cdr3_nt: TGTGCCAGCAGCTTGGACAGGGTTGAGACTAATGAAAAACTGTTTTTT; cdr3_aa: CASSLDRVETNEKLFF
clone_size: .; d_call: TRBD2; j_call: TRBJ2-7; v_call: TRBV6-5; cdr3_length: 15; cdr3_nt: TGTGCCAGCAGTTACTCGACTAGCGGGGAATACGAGCAGTACTTC; cdr3_aa: CASSYSTSGEYEQYF
clone_size: few; d_call: .; j_call: TRBJ2-7; v_call: TRBV7-2; cdr3_length: 13; cdr3_nt: TGTGCCAGCAGCTTAGAGTTCGAGTACGAGCAGTACTTC; cdr3_aa: CASSLEFEYEQYF
clone_size: .; d_call: .; j_call: TRBJ2-4; v_call: TRBV5-8; cdr3_length: 15; cdr3_nt: TGTGCCAGCAGCTTAAGAAGGGGCGGATCGAACATTCAGTACTTC; cdr3_aa: CASSLRRGGSNIQYF
clone_size: .; d_call: .; j_call: TRBJ1-4; v_call: TRBV7-9; cdr3_length: 14; cdr3_nt: TGTGCCAGCAGCCCCCCGGGACCCAGTGAAAAACTGTTTTTT; cdr3_aa: CASSPPGPSEKLFF
clone_size: few; d_call: .; j_call: TRBJ1-1; v_call: TRBV5-1; cdr3_length: 13; cdr3_nt: TGCGCCAGCAGCTTGGATAAGATCACTGAAGCTTTCTTT; cdr3_aa: CASSLDKITEAFF
clone_size: few; d_call: .; j_call: TRBJ2-2; v_call: TRBV29-1; cdr3_length: 14; cdr3_nt: TGCAGCGTTGAAGTTTGGGACTTAACCGGGGAGCTGTTTTTT; cdr3_aa: CSVEVWDLTGELFF
clone_size: .; d_call: .; j_call: TRBJ1-3; v_call: TRBV2; cdr3_length: 15; cdr3_nt: TGTGCCAGCAGTGAAGCCCAGAGCTCTGGAAACACCATATATTTT; cdr3_aa: CASSEAQSSGNTIYF
clone_size: .; d_call: TRBD2; j_call: TRBJ2-1; v_call: TRBV5-6; cdr3_length: 16; cdr3_nt: TGTGCCAGCAGCAAATTAGCGGGGGGCTCCTACAATGAGCAGTTCTTC; cdr3_aa: CASSKLAGGSYNEQFF
clone_size: .; d_call: .; j_call: TRBJ1-2; v_call: TRBV5-4; cdr3_length: 16; cdr3_nt: TGTGCCAGCAGCCCGAGATGGGCAGACACTAACTATGGCTACACCTTC; cdr3_aa: CASSPRWADTNYGYTF
clone_size: few; d_call: .; j_call: TRBJ1-3; v_call: TRBV7-9; cdr3_length: 15; cdr3_nt: TGTGCCAGCAGCCCGCCACTGGCAGCTGGAAACACCATATATTTT; cdr3_aa: CASSPPLAAGNTIYF
clone_size: .; d_call: .; j_call: TRBJ2-5; v_call: TRBV5-1; cdr3_length: 14; cdr3_nt: TGCGCCAGCAGCCCCATCGTAGGGACAGAGACCCAGTACTTC; cdr3_aa: CASSPIVGTETQYF
clone_size: .; d_call: .; j_call: TRBJ1-1; v_call: TRBV5-1; cdr3_length: 15; cdr3_nt: TGCGCCAGCAGCTTCATCACAGGGATGGGCACTGAAGCTTTCTTT; cdr3_aa: CASSFITGMGTEAFF
clone_size: .; d_call: TRBD2; j_call: TRBJ2-1; v_call: TRBV2; cdr3_length: 17; cdr3_nt: TGTGCCAGCAGTCCCCCACTACTAGCGGGAGTCTACAATGAGCAGTTCTTC; cdr3_aa: CASSPPLLAGVYNEQFF
clone_size: few; d_call: TRBD2; j_call: TRBJ2-7; v_call: TRBV2; cdr3_length: 14; cdr3_nt: TGTGCCAGCAGTGGGGCGGGAGGGCCCCACGAGCAGTACTTC; cdr3_aa: CASSGAGGPHEQYF
clone_size: few; d_call: .; j_call: TRBJ1-5; v_call: TRBV4-3; cdr3_length: 15; cdr3_nt: TGCGCCAGCAGCCAAGCTACTAATAGCAATCAGCCCCAGCATTTT; cdr3_aa: CASSQATNSNQPQHF
clone_size: few; d_call: TRBD2; j_call: TRBJ2-1; v_call: TRBV7-2; cdr3_length: 15; cdr3_nt: TGTGCCAGCAGCCCGGGACTAGCTCACGACAATGAGCAGTTCTTC; cdr3_aa: CASSPGLAHDNEQFF
clone_size: .; d_call: TRBD2; j_call: TRBJ2-3; v_call: TRBV5-1; cdr3_length: 16; cdr3_nt: TGCGCCAGCAGCTTGACGGGAGGGCCTAGCACAGATACGCAGTATTTT; cdr3_aa: CASSLTGGPSTDTQYF
clone_size: .; d_call: TRBD1; j_call: TRBJ1-6; v_call: TRBV9; cdr3_length: 15; cdr3_nt: TGTGCCAGCAGCGTAGTCGCAGGGGGAGATTCACCCCTCCACTTT; cdr3_aa: CASSVVAGGDSPLHF
clone_size: few; d_call: .; j_call: TRBJ2-7; v_call: TRBV5-6; cdr3_length: 13; cdr3_nt: TGTGCCAGCAGCCCGGGACACGTTTACGAGCAGTACTTC; cdr3_aa: CASSPGHVYEQYF
clone_size: .; d_call: .; j_call: TRBJ2-7; v_call: TRBV18; cdr3_length: 13; cdr3_nt: TGTGCCAGCTCAGGGGCTTTGGCCTACGAGCAGTACTTC; cdr3_aa: CASSGALAYEQYF
clone_size: .; d_call: .; j_call: TRBJ1-2; v_call: TRBV7-3; cdr3_length: 15; cdr3_nt: TGTGCCAGCAGCCTAGGTCGAGAGGGCGCCTATGGCTACACCTTC; cdr3_aa: CASSLGREGAYGYTF
clone_size: .; d_call: .; j_call: TRBJ1-3; v_call: TRBV30; cdr3_length: 16; cdr3_nt: TGTGCCTGGACGATGGCTCCCACTAGCTCTGGAAACACCATATATTTT; cdr3_aa: CAWTMAPTSSGNTIYF
clone_size: few; d_call: .; j_call: TRBJ2-7; v_call: TRBV30; cdr3_length: 12; cdr3_nt: TGTGCCTGGAGTACCCCCCCCTACGAGCAGTACTTC; cdr3_aa: CAWSTPPYEQYF
clone_size: few; d_call: .; j_call: TRBJ1-4; v_call: TRBV29-1; cdr3_length: 15; cdr3_nt: TGCAGCGTTGAAGATGGCCGAGACAGGAAGGAAAAACTGTTTTTT; cdr3_aa: CSVEDGRDRKEKLFF
clone_size: few; d_call: TRBD2; j_call: TRBJ2-1; v_call: TRBV14; cdr3_length: 14; cdr3_nt: TGTGCCAGCAGTGGACTAGCGGGAGTGGGTGAGCAGTTCTTC; cdr3_aa: CASSGLAGVGEQFF
clone_size: .; d_call: TRBD1; j_call: TRBJ1-5; v_call: TRBV7-9; cdr3_length: 19; cdr3_nt: TGTGCCAGCAGCTATCAGACAGGGGCCAATACCGGGAGCAATCAGCCCCAGCATTTT; cdr3_aa: CASSYQTGANTGSNQPQHF
clone_size: few; d_call: .; j_call: TRBJ1-1; v_call: TRBV5-1; cdr3_length: 16; cdr3_nt: TGCGCCAGCAAGCAGGCCGAAAAGGGGCTGTACACTGAAGCTTTCTTT; cdr3_aa: CASKQAEKGLYTEAFF
clone_size: .; d_call: .; j_call: TRBJ2-1; v_call: TRBV30; cdr3_length: 11; cdr3_nt: TGTGCCTGGAGGAGCTACAATGAGCAGTTCTTC; cdr3_aa: CAWRSYNEQFF
clone_size: .; d_call: TRBD2; j_call: TRBJ2-7; v_call: TRBV9; cdr3_length: 15; cdr3_nt: TGTGCCAGCAGCGTAGGGACTAGCGGTTCCTACGAGCAGTACTTC; cdr3_aa: CASSVGTSGSYEQYF
clone_size: .; d_call: TRBD2; j_call: TRBJ2-1; v_call: TRBV5-1; cdr3_length: 16; cdr3_nt: TGCGCCAGCAGCTTGCAACTAGCGGGAGGATACAATGAGCAGTTCTTC; cdr3_aa: CASSLQLAGGYNEQFF
clone_size: few; d_call: .; j_call: TRBJ1-1; v_call: TRBV7-2; cdr3_length: 13; cdr3_nt: TGTGCCAGCAGCTTAGGGTCCCTCTTTGAAGCTTTCTTT; cdr3_aa: CASSLGSLFEAFF
clone_size: .; d_call: .; j_call: TRBJ2-1; v_call: TRBV30; cdr3_length: 10; cdr3_nt: TGTGCTTCGGAGAGTGGTGAGCAGTTCTTC; cdr3_aa: CASESGEQFF
clone_size: .; d_call: TRBD2; j_call: TRBJ2-7; v_call: TRBV4-2; cdr3_length: 15; cdr3_nt: TGTGCCAGCAGCCAGACTAGCGGTTCCTCCTACGAGCAGTACTTC; cdr3_aa: CASSQTSGSSYEQYF
clone_size: .; d_call: .; j_call: TRBJ2-7; v_call: TRBV5-1; cdr3_length: 11; cdr3_nt: TGCGCCAGCAGCTTGGTCGGCGAGCAGTACTTC; cdr3_aa: CASSLVGEQYF
clone_size: .; d_call: TRBD2; j_call: TRBJ2-7; v_call: TRBV9; cdr3_length: 18; cdr3_nt: TGTGCCAGCAGCGTGGGGGGGACTACCGCAAGCGGGTCTAACGAGCAGTACTTC; cdr3_aa: CASSVGGTTASGSNEQYF
clone_size: few; d_call: .; j_call: TRBJ1-1; v_call: TRBV7-8; cdr3_length: 11; cdr3_nt: TGTGCCAGCAGCTTGGACACTGAAGCTTTCTTT; cdr3_aa: CASSLDTEAFF
clone_size: .; d_call: TRBD1; j_call: TRBJ2-3; v_call: TRBV27; cdr3_length: 16; cdr3_nt: TGTGCCAGCAGCCGGACAGGGCCCCTTAGCACAGATACGCAGTATTTT; cdr3_aa: CASSRTGPLSTDTQYF
clone_size: few; d_call: TRBD1; j_call: TRBJ1-1; v_call: TRBV25-1; cdr3_length: 16; cdr3_nt: TGTGCCAGCAGCCAAACTGGTGGACAGGAGAACACTGAAGCTTTCTTT; cdr3_aa: CASSQTGGQENTEAFF
clone_size: .; d_call: TRBD2; j_call: TRBJ2-7; v_call: TRBV4-1; cdr3_length: 16; cdr3_nt: TGCGCCAGCAGCCAAGAAGCCGGGAGGTCCTCCTACGAGCAGTACTTC; cdr3_aa: CASSQEAGRSSYEQYF
clone_size: few; d_call: TRBD2; j_call: TRBJ2-1; v_call: TRBV11-2; cdr3_length: 14; cdr3_nt: TGTGCCAGCGCCGTAGGCGGGAGGGCACGAGAGCAGTTCTTC; cdr3_aa: CASAVGGRAREQFF
clone_size: .; d_call: .; j_call: TRBJ2-1; v_call: TRBV5-1; cdr3_length: 15; cdr3_nt: TGCGCCAGCAGCTTGAATGCCCCACCTAACAATGAGCAGTTCTTC; cdr3_aa: CASSLNAPPNNEQFF
clone_size: .; d_call: .; j_call: TRBJ2-1; v_call: TRBV21-1; cdr3_length: 17; cdr3_nt: TGTGCCAGCAGCAAAGCGCTACAGCGGGAGGGTGTAAATGAGCAGTTCTTC; cdr3_aa: CASSKALQREGVNEQFF
clone_size: .; d_call: .; j_call: TRBJ1-1; v_call: TRBV30; cdr3_length: 11; cdr3_nt: TGTGCCCATGGACAGCTGCAAGAAGCTTTCTTT; cdr3_aa: CAHGQLQEAFF
clone_size: .; d_call: TRBD1; j_call: TRBJ2-7; v_call: TRBV29-1; cdr3_length: 12; cdr3_nt: TGCAGCGTTAAGACAGGGGGACACGAGCAGTACTTC; cdr3_aa: CSVKTGGHEQYF
clone_size: few; d_call: .; j_call: TRBJ2-5; v_call: TRBV7-2; cdr3_length: 17; cdr3_nt: TGTGCCAGCAGCCTCTTCCTTATGGGGGCGAGACAAGAGACCCAGTACTTC; cdr3_aa: CASSLFLMGARQETQYF
clone_size: .; d_call: TRBD1; j_call: TRBJ2-7; v_call: TRBV6-5; cdr3_length: 15; cdr3_nt: TGTGCCAGCAGGTACCGCCGGACAGGGTTTAACGAGCAGTACTTC; cdr3_aa: CASRYRRTGFNEQYF
clone_size: .; d_call: .; j_call: TRBJ1-1; v_call: TRBV6-5; cdr3_length: 15; cdr3_nt: TGTGCCAGCACTGGCACCTCCCCTCCGAACACTGAAGCTTTCTTT; cdr3_aa: CASTGTSPPNTEAFF
clone_size: few; d_call: .; j_call: TRBJ1-4; v_call: TRBV9; cdr3_length: 17; cdr3_nt: TGTGCCAGCAGCGTTAGGGCCGACGGTCGGGCTAATGAAAAACTGTTTTTT; cdr3_aa: CASSVRADGRANEKLFF
clone_size: few; d_call: .; j_call: TRBJ1-2; v_call: TRBV5-1; cdr3_length: 15; cdr3_nt: TGCGCCAGCAGCTTGGATGGGGGGCATCCCTATGGCTACACCTTC; cdr3_aa: CASSLDGGHPYGYTF